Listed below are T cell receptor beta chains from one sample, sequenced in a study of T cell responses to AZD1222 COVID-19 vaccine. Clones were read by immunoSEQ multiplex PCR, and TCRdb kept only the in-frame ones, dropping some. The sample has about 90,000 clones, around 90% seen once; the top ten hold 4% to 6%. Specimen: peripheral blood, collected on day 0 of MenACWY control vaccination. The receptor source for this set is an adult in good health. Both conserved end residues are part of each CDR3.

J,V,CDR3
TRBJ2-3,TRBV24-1,CATSTLTGLAKDTQYF
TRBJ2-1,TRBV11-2,CASSPPGLRKNEQFF
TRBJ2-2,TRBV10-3,CASQREGRGTGELFF
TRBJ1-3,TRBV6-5,CASTPTGTSGNTIYF
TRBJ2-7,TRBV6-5,CASSRGDSPVNEQYF
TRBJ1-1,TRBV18,CASSPEGVMNTEAFF
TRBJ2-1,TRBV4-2,CASSQDIGGPPYNEQFF
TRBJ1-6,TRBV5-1,CASSLAGGQGHSPLHF
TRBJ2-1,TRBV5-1,CASSLPLAGEDEQFF
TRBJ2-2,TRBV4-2,CASSPQGGTGELFF
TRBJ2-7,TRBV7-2,CASSLVVGGDYEQYF
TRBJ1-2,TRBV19,CATGTGRAPYGYTF
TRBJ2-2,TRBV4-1,CASSQELGAGELFF
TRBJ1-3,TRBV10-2,CASSSKPTGNTIYF
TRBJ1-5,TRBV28,CASSLPATGYQPQHF
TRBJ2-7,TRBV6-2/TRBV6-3,CASSYSASASYEQYF